A single T cell receptor (beta chain) is shown here with its context. Antigen specificity is unknown. The sample is drawn from a study of blood T cells in healthy people across ages. Study in general: Per two T cells, about one barcoded beta molecule was captured through template switching.

Each sample yielded at least 7 million isolated PBMCs. A second about 7 to 11 cycle PCR used barcoded and J-beta primers. Via MiXCR, TCRdb re-called the 5' RACE reads, giving one row per CDR3 protein. The data hold some 550,000 distinct CDR3 sequences, with around 50% observed a single time. Study-level points and caveats: Long-lived donors exceeded aged donors in naive CD4+ cells and diversity.

This TCR was sampled from a man older than 75 in good health. Sequenced material: blood.

The CDR3 DNA follows: TGTGCCAGCAGCTTCGACGCGCTACTAGGGGATGAGCAGTACTTC. As protein: CASSFDALLGDEQYF. The chain uses TRBV7-2 and TRBJ2-5, with D perhaps TRBD1 or TRBD2 (5 bases each). Trimming removed 3 bases from V and 11 bases from J, with 22 bases in between. This CDR3 is built from 15 residues. Germline CDR1 and CDR2: SGHTA and FQGNSA.